This passage covers 21 T cell receptor beta chains from one sample sequenced in a study of metastatic and nonmetastatic thyroid tumors. Via MiXCR, TCRdb re-called the PCR reads. The data contain about 20,000 clones, over 30% of them singletons. Not a single patient had been given any form of treatment at any point before undergoing thyroid surgery. The sample was blood. The receptors were sampled from a female donor with papillary thyroid cancer or a benign thyroid nodule (not recorded which). Some clones in this sample may be carry-over from other donors' samples.

This clone has more than one count but fewer than ten. This sequence joins TRBV6-1 and TRBJ1-1; 7 nucleotides match TRBD1. The germline V gene encodes CDR1 MNHNS and CDR2 SASEGT. This CDR3 spans 15 amino acids. V shed 4 bases, J shed 1 base, and the junction held 6 bases outside the gene matches. CDR3 in amino acids: CASSGQGAGNTEAFF. The CDR3 DNA follows: TGTGCCAGCAGTGGACAGGGAGCGGGGAACACTGAAGCTTTCTTT.

The J gene is TRBJ1-1, the V gene TRBV18, with D maybe TRBD1 (6 bases). Looked up from germline, CDR1 is KGHSH and CDR2 is LQKENI. V dropped 2 bases and J dropped 5 bases, with 9 bases sitting between them. CDR3 length: 13 residues. CDR3: CASSPTQGTEAFF. CDR3 bases: TGTGCCAGCTCACCAACGCAGGGGACTGAAGCTTTCTTT.

This clone is labeled as medium-sized (0.01 to 0.1%). This sequence joins TRBV20-1 and TRBJ1-1; TRBD1 matches at 8 bases. This CDR3 contains 14 residues. CDR1 and CDR2 from the germline V gene are DFQATT and SNEGSKA (reference sequence). V was clipped by 3 bases and J by 3 bases; unmatched bases: 6. The CDR3 sequence is CSARSRGRDTEAFF. The CDR3 DNA reads as TGCAGTGCTAGGAGCAGGGGGCGGGACACTGAAGCTTTCTTT.

V gene TRBV18 combines with J gene TRBJ1-2; D is unclear. The V end was cut by 2 bases, the J end by 1 base, with 5 bases between. The CDR3 runs to 13 residues. Germline-derived CDR1 and CDR2 are KGHSH and LQKENI. CDR3 coding DNA: TGTGCCAGCTCACCAGACGGTAACTATGGCTACACCTTC. It translates to CASSPDGNYGYTF.

The sample holds many counts of this clone. This CDR3 is CASSQRSVGGNEQFF. CDR3 DNA sequence: TGCGCCAGCAGCCAACGTTCTGTAGGGGGGAATGAGCAGTTCTTC. The chain has TRBV4-1 and TRBJ2-1, with D perhaps TRBD1 or TRBD2 (6 bases each). V lost 2 bases and J 7 bases, leaving 15 bases between the germline ends. The germline CDR1 and CDR2 sequences are MGHRA and YSYEKL. The length of the CDR3 is 15 residues.

The chain couples TRBV5-1 to TRBJ2-1; 13 nucleotides match TRBD2. The germline CDR1 and CDR2 sequences are SGHRS and YFSETQ. V lost 4 bases, J lost 9 bases, and 7 bases stayed unmatched. The length of the CDR3 is 15 residues. CDR3 coding DNA: TGCGCCAGCAGCAAGACTAGCGGGGGGTCGAGTGAGCAGTTCTTC. It yields the protein CASSKTSGGSSEQFF.

The rearrangement uses TRBV20-1 and TRBJ2-3, with 7 bases lining up with TRBD2. The V gene end was trimmed by 6 bases and the J gene end by 7 bases; junction bases not matched to a gene: 7. The CDR3 is 12 residues long. Germline loops: CDR1 DFQATT, CDR2 SNEGSKA (reference sequence). The CDR3 here is CSAQERGHTQYF. The CDR3 DNA is TGCAGTGCCCAAGAGCGGGGACATACGCAGTATTTT.

In its sample, this clone is medium-sized. The J gene is TRBJ1-5, the V gene TRBV30; D is uncertain. The germline V gene has CDR1 GTSNPN and CDR2 SVGIG (reference sequence). CDR3 length: 13 amino acids. V shed 0 bases and J shed 3 bases, with 6 bases lying between them. The CDR3 region has the DNA TGTGCCTGGAGTGTAGATGACAATCAGCCCCAGCATTTT. It yields the protein CAWSVDDNQPQHF.

This clone was picked up many times. This may arise from a read error, as a much more abundant clone is one base away. The same CDR3 also results from other DNA sequences found in this sample. The V gene is TRBV12-3 or TRBV12-4, the J gene TRBJ1-4, with 7 nucleotides matching TRBD1. The CDR3 runs 16 residues. Trimming cost V 5 bases and J 8 bases; bases outside gene matches: 14. The CDR3 region is CASSPLTGVEKEKLFF. In DNA, the CDR3 is TGTGCCAGCAGTCCCCTCACAGGGGTGGAGAAGGAAAAACTGTTTTTT.

Of note for this clone: The CDR3 carries no conserved terminal phenylalanine or tryptophan, so it likely arises from a read error. The chain has TRBV6-1 and TRBJ1-5; D unclear. This CDR3 region has 14 residues. Germline-derived CDR1 and CDR2 are MNHNS and SASEGT. As DNA, the CDR3 is TGTGCCAACAGTTTGGGATATAGCAATCAGCCCCAGCATCTT. As protein: CANSLGYSNQPQHL.

This clone is termed medium-sized. This chain uses TRBV20-1 with TRBJ2-7; TRBD2 matches 10 bases. This CDR3 has 15 amino acids. Germline V lookup: CDR1 DFQATT, CDR2 SNEGSKA (reference sequence). The trim removed 5 bases at V and 0 bases at J, leaving 7 bases unmatched. The CDR3 reads CSAPRTSGSSYEQYF. The CDR3 DNA sequence: TGCAGTGCTCCTCGGACTAGCGGAAGCTCCTACGAGCAGTACTTC.

The chain recombines TRBV5-1 with TRBJ2-7; D could derive from TRBD1 or TRBD2 (5 bases each). V was cut by 4 bases and J by 6 bases, with 8 bases left in between. Germline V gene data show CDR1 as SGHRS and CDR2 as YFSETQ. CDR3 length: 11 amino acids. The CDR3 is CASSLGGEQYF. CDR3 DNA sequence: TGCGCCAGCAGCCTTGGGGGCGAGCAGTACTTC.

The genes are TRBV11-3 and TRBJ2-2, with a tentative D call TRBD2 (5 bases). Per the germline V gene, CDR1 is SGHNT and CDR2 is YENEEA. Trimming took 2 bases from V and 6 from J, leaving 7 bases between them. The CDR3 has 13 amino acids. The CDR3 here is CASSLTAAGELFF. The CDR3 nucleotides are TGTGCCAGCAGCTTAACAGCGGCCGGGGAGCTGTTTTTT.

In this sample, this clone turned up many times. The CDR3 sequence is CATKDKKTRELFF. The CDR3 DNA reads as TGTGCCACCAAGGACAAGAAGACCAGGGAGCTGTTTTTT. The V call is TRBV24-1, the J call TRBJ2-2; tentative D call: TRBD1 (5 bases). This CDR3 region has 13 residues. V lost 8 bases to trimming and J lost 9 bases, with 15 bases between them. Per the germline V gene, CDR1 is KGHDR and CDR2 is SFDVKD.

This clone was seen a handful of times. The CDR3 spells CASRTSALHEQYF. The CDR3 DNA is TGTGCCAGCAGGACTAGCGCCCTCCACGAGCAGTACTTC. This chain uses TRBV27 with TRBJ2-7; 8 bases agree with TRBD2. The CDR3 spans 13 residues. Trimming cost V 6 bases and J 5 bases; bases outside gene matches: 6. The germline CDR1 and CDR2 sequences are MNHEY and SMNVEV (reference sequence).

The chain employs TRBV5-1 and TRBJ2-7; D uncertain. V was trimmed by 0 bases and J by 5 bases, leaving 9 bases between them. CDR1 SGHRS and CDR2 YFSETQ come from the germline V gene. The CDR3 runs 13 residues. The CDR3 protein is CASSLARFDEQYF. In nucleotides, the CDR3 is TGCGCCAGCAGCTTGGCCAGATTCGACGAGCAGTACTTC.

The sample holds many counts of this clone. V gene TRBV7-9 combines with J gene TRBJ2-7, with D tentatively TRBD1 (5 bases). The V and J ends lost 2 bases and 0 bases respectively, with 8 bases between them. Germline V gives CDR1 SEHNR, CDR2 FQNEAQ (reference sequence). The CDR3 spans 14 residues. This CDR3 reads CASSLQGLSYEQYF. The DNA for the CDR3 is TGTGCCAGCAGCTTACAGGGCCTCTCCTACGAGCAGTACTTC.

By proportion, this clone is medium-sized. V usage is TRBV20-1 and J usage is TRBJ1-1; D unclear. Germline CDR1 is DFQATT and CDR2 is SNEGSKA (reference sequence). Trimming took off 3 bases at V and 1 base at J, with 15 bases between the two ends. The CDR3 contains 15 residues. The CDR3 spells CSARSRRAENTEAFF. The CDR3 coding sequence is TGCAGTGCTAGGTCACGAAGGGCGGAGAACACTGAAGCTTTCTTT.

This clone has ten or more counts. The chain is built from TRBV10-3 and TRBJ1-1; 7 positions match TRBD1. Germline V gives CDR1 ENHRY, CDR2 SYGVKD. The junction had 7 bases not matched to a gene; V was cut back by 2 bases and J by 1 base. This CDR3 is 16 amino acids long. The CDR3 loop reads CAISEELGGRNTEAFF. For the CDR3, the DNA is TGTGCCATCAGTGAGGAGTTAGGGGGCCGGAACACTGAAGCTTTCTTT.

This clone was seen repeatedly, ten times or more. The genes are TRBV2 and TRBJ1-1, with D maybe TRBD1 (5 bases). Trimming took 4 bases from V and 3 from J, leaving 9 bases between them. Germline CDR1 SNHLY, CDR2 FYNNEI. The CDR3 totals 13 residues. The CDR3 is CASSVGLDTEAFF. The CDR3 DNA reads TGTGCCAGCAGTGTGGGACTCGACACTGAAGCTTTCTTT.

This rearrangement joins TRBV27 to TRBJ1-1; D is possibly TRBD1 (5 bases). This CDR3 region has 15 residues. Germline lookup yields CDR1 MNHEY and CDR2 SMNVEV (reference sequence). Trimming removed 4 bases at V and 0 bases at J, with 12 bases between. Here the CDR3 reads CASSSFTGMNTEAFF. Written as DNA, the CDR3 is TGTGCCAGCAGTTCTTTTACAGGCATGAACACTGAAGCTTTCTTT.